This TCR beta chain emerged from a study of T cell responses to AZD1222 COVID-19 vaccine. Trimming stripped 4 bases from V and 2 bases from J, with 15 bases between. CDR1 and CDR2 from the germline V gene are WSHSY and SAAADI. The CDR3 consists of 15 residues. Generated by immunoSEQ multiplex PCR, the TCRdb table keeps only in-frame clones and is missing some. The sample consists of about 110,000 clones, around 90% of them appearing once. The input for sequencing was peripheral blood, taken on day 0 of AZD1222 vaccination. The receptor was derived from an adult in good health. The chain joins TRBV10-2 to TRBJ2-7, with D perhaps assigned TRBD1 or TRBD2 (6 bases each). The CDR3 region is CASSGGTSKAYEQYF. CDR3 in DNA: TGCGCCAGCAGTGGCGGGACATCTAAAGCCTACGAGCAGTACTTC.